The text below deals with one T cell receptor (beta chain). The sample holds one count of this clone. Its antigen remains unidentified. No base qualities exist here, and no much larger clone lies one base off it. The sample comes from a study of monozygotic twins with cystic fibrosis (dated by TCRdb to the early 2020s). Study-level background: Barcoded libraries were prepared with approximately 16 PCR cycles from around 2.8 micrograms of fragmented DNA. TCR beta repertoires were compared within and between 16 monozygotic twin pairs with cystic fibrosis so that genetic influence on V and J gene usage could be assessed. Made up mostly of children and adolescents, the cohort included ten female and six male twin pairs ranging in age from roughly 2.0 to 40 years, with a median of about 9 years. Twins were ranked among over a thousand cohort participants for weight-for-height and FEVPerc (FEV1 disease centile) on the day of blood sampling. Data for three of the twin pairs had been reported earlier in a different context. On the study overall, not on this receptor specifically: Simpson clonality was generally low (median approximately 0.01), which suggests a naive-dominated repertoire, and clonality was higher in the most severely affected patients. Only a small cohort was studied, and no association of shared CDR3 numbers with age, concordance or disease severity was found. V gene usage was most similar to the co-twin in 13 of 16 pairs, and J usage was most similar to the co-twin in 8 of 16 pairs, which suggests genetic constraints. Sharing of nucleotide-identical clonotypes was significantly greater within monozygotic CF twin pairs than between unrelated CF individuals (P = 0.000026, Mann-Whitney).

The twin pairs came from the European Cystic Fibrosis Twin and Sibling Study Cohort, a cohort that recruited patients from over 150 CF clinics across 14 European countries. Zygosity and CFTR genotype were verified in-house, and zygosity was tested by multiplex PCR of nine short tandem repeat loci. Each twin gave a peripheral blood sample, and clinical parameters were documented on that same day of blood sampling. Genomic DNA was isolated from peripheral blood cells with phenol/chloroform and kept in TE buffer at 4 degrees C. Following the manufacturer's instructions, TCR beta CDR3 regions were amplified by multiplex PCR with the immunoSEQ immune profiling system. An Illumina NextSeq system was used to carry out the sequencing. Turning to the authors' computational methods: The immunoSEQ Analyzer platform handled processing of the sequence data, and clonality was calculated by taking the square root of Simpson's index of productive rearrangements. Similarity in V and J usage was measured by Jensen-Shannon distance, and OLGA was used to compute CDR3 generation probabilities. The immuneACCESS database (August 2020) and VDJdb (December 2020) were searched for shared CDR3 sequences. TCRdb's version of the immuneACCESS table is confined to in-frame rearrangements and falls short of the full clone set. An unresolved V gene accounts for under half of the shortfall where checked; the remainder is of unknown origin. V and J calls plus clone size are reproduced from that table; the DNA served to infer D and trimming. In all, the sample holds 20,000 to 25,000 clones, and approximately 97% of those were seen once. Over 0.12% of the sample rests with the top ten.

Based on the germline V gene, the CDR1 and CDR2 sequences are LGHNA and YNFKEQ. V trim: 4 bases; J trim: 3 bases; unmatched bases: 5. Inclusive of the bounding cysteine and phenylalanine, the CDR3 is 16 residues long. Left in the record is the CDR3 DNA by itself, 48 bases read in frame from the first base. The sequenced material came from blood. The receptor comes from a girl between 10 and 17 years old with cystic fibrosis. The sequence is built from TRBV4-2 and TRBJ2-7; 14 nucleotides in the junction match TRBD2. The bases are TGTGCCAGCAGCCCTCCAGGGACTAGCGGGAGCTACGAGCAGTACTTC. It translates to CASSPPGTSGSYEQYF.